This T cell receptor (beta chain) was sequenced during a study of CD8 T cells in Susac syndrome (dated by TCRdb to about 2019). Some background on the complete study: Whether CD8+ T cell activation and differentiation in Susac syndrome was antigen driven was tested using repertoire sequencing. The study compared CD8+ T cell repertoire clonality among around 11 healthy donors, about 14 Susac syndrome patients and fewer than 19 multiple sclerosis patients.

Results and caveats for the whole study, not just this receptor: The number of individuals in the TCR sequencing and HLA analysis was acknowledged as relatively small.

The junction carries 11 bases between V and J, which are trimmed by 5 bases and 6 bases respectively. CDR1 is given as SEHNR and CDR2 as FQNEAQ, both from the germline V gene (reference sequence). The CDR3 covers 13 residues, taking in both the cysteine and the phenylalanine. The only DNA kept is the CDR3, 39 bases in frame from the first base. RNA was extracted using the RNeasy kit, and about 0.45 to 1 ug of the RNA was reverse transcribed with random hexamers. The immunoSEQ multiplex PCR assay, covering 54 Vbeta and 13 Jbeta segments, was used to amplify TCR beta CDR3 regions. PCR amplification bias was corrected using a synthetic template baseline for primer optimization and computational correction. Per the authors' processing: Reads were assigned to V, D and J genes according to IMGT and analyzed in immunoSEQ Analyzer, with only productive sequences retained. To calculate clonality, Shannon entropy was normalized by log2 of the number of productive unique sequences and then subtracted from one. For each patient and control, public and private clones were evaluated among the 100 most prevalent clones. Clones were defined as Susac-specific when absent from the healthy and MS cohorts, from roughly 1,100 published viral clones and from other ImmuneACCESS disease sequences. Clones were called with MiXCR by TCRdb after fastp trimmed the public reads at Q25, and only in-frame beta chains were retained. Records with the same CDR3 protein are collapsed into one entry carrying the most frequent genes and DNA. The V and J calls were not made by the authors but by TCRdb's processing. The sample table holds about 300,000 distinct CDR3 sequences, of which 89% were seen once. The top ten hold 0.18% of the sample.

High-throughput TCR beta sequencing profiled peripheral blood CD8+ and CD4+ T cells from healthy donors, Susac syndrome patients and multiple sclerosis patients. Multiple sclerosis controls were treatment-naive patients with stable or active relapsing-remitting disease fulfilling revised McDonald criteria. CD8+ TEMRA cells were enriched by FACS, while bulk CD8+ and CD4+ T cells were purified by magnetic negative isolation. Blood was collected in EDTA tubes and processed within 24 hours, with PBMCs isolated through density gradient centrifugation. PBMCs intended for TCR sequencing were frozen in liquid nitrogen and were later thawed in a 37 degrees C water bath. The sorted or isolated CD4+, CD8+ and CD8+ TEMRA cells had a purity of 90% or higher. In regard to this clonotype: The antigen this receptor binds is unknown. No much larger clonotype is one base removed from it; base qualities were not supplied.

This chain is built from TRBV7-9 and TRBJ2-1; a confident D gene designation cannot be given. The sample comprised CD8+ T cells from PBMCs. The sequence derives from a human donor with multiple sclerosis. This receptor has the CDR3 CASSPVAGNEQFF. The sequenced DNA is TGTGCCAGCAGCCCCGTGGCTGGCAATGAGCAGTTCTTC.